The 26 T cell receptor beta chains below were found in one sample sequenced in a study of T cells in women clearing cervical HPV infection. Measured with immunoSEQ multiplex PCR; TCRdb has only the in-frame clones, and not every one. This listing includes tens of thousands of clones. Sequenced input: blood buffy coat. Receptor source: a woman between 18 and 70 years old with a cervical HPV16 infection that either progressed to CIN3+ or cleared (not recorded which).

About this clone: The read ends 3 residues before the CDR3 terminus; that terminus is restored from the germline J gene. V is TRBV6-2 or TRBV6-3 and J is TRBJ1-2, with D uncertain. The CDR3 loop spans 14 amino acids. CDR1 MNHEY and CDR2 SVGEGT come from the germline V gene. Partial CDR3 DNA: TGTGCCAGCAGTTATAATCTCGCCACAGATACC. It encodes CASSYNLATDT. The whole CDR3 protein reads CASSYNLATDTYTF.

As concerns this clone: The read ends 3 residues before the CDR3 terminus; that terminus is restored from the germline J gene. The genes are TRBV7-9 and TRBJ2-3; the D gene is possibly TRBD1 (5 bases). The CDR3 sequence is 13 residues long. CDR1 is SEHNR and CDR2 is FQNEAQ in the germline V gene (reference sequence). The CDR3 sequence: CASTPGNQETQYF. The DNA read from the CDR3 is TGTGCCAGCACCCCAGGGAACCAAGAGACG.

Comment on this clone: The observed sequence ends 3 residues before the CDR3 terminus, with the missing tail filled in from the germline J gene. J is TRBJ1-3 and V is TRBV10-3; D not certain. CDR1 is ENHRY and CDR2 is SYGVKD in the germline V gene. The V and J ends lost 10 bases and 0 bases respectively, with 13 bases between them. The CDR3 is 14 residues long. CDR3 protein: CASAKLSSGNTIYF. The sequenced part of the CDR3 DNA is TGTGCCAGCGCCAAGTTGAGCTCTGGAAACACC.

For this clone: The read stops 3 residues short of the end of the CDR3; the missing end is completed from the germline J gene. This sequence joins TRBV7-2 and TRBJ1-2; D remains unclear. The germline V gene has CDR1 SGHTA and CDR2 FQGNSA. This CDR3 spans 14 amino acids. The CDR3 bases that were read are TGTGCCAGCAGCCCGAAGGGCCCCACGGATACC. Amino acid sequence: CASSPKGPTDT. From start to end, the CDR3 is CASSPKGPTDTYTF.

A remark on this clone: The missing CDR3 end, 3 residues past where the read stops, is filled in from the germline J gene. Other nucleotide sequences from this sample produce the same CDR3. The chain joins TRBV18 to TRBJ1-3; D gene uncertain. Trimming cost V 0 bases and J 5 bases, with 11 bases left between them. This CDR3 spans 15 amino acids. Germline CDR1 reads KGHSH; CDR2 reads LQKENI. The CDR3 here is CASSPPPRGRNTIYF. The CDR3 DNA, read in part, is TGTGCCAGCTCACCACCCCCACGGGGAAGAAACACC.

Regarding this clone: The read is 3 residues too short to cover the CDR3 end, so that end is filled in from the germline J gene. The chain couples TRBV10-2 to TRBJ2-1; 8 bases align to TRBD1. V gave up 5 bases and J gave up 5 bases; unmatched junction bases: 8. Germline CDR1 reads WSHSY; CDR2 reads SAAADI. The CDR3 is 15 residues long. Incomplete CDR3 DNA: TGCGCCAGCAGTCCCTCGGGACAGGTGAACAATGAG. Encoded protein: CASSPSGQVNNE. The entire CDR3 protein is CASSPSGQVNNEQFF.

Concerning this clone: The read comes to an end 3 residues before the CDR3 does, leaving the germline J gene to fill in the end. V is TRBV7-6 and J is TRBJ2-5; 8 bases align to TRBD2. Germline V gene lookup returns CDR1 SGHVS and CDR2 FNYEAQ. CDR3 size: 15 residues. V trimming: 5 bases; J trimming: 5 bases; junction bases outside the gene matches: 10. Incomplete CDR3 DNA: TGTGCCAGCAGCCGGCGGGAGGAGGGTAGGGAGACC. It is translated as CASSRREEGRET. The complete CDR3 reads CASSRREEGRETQYF.

Worth noting for this clone: The read ends 3 residues shy of where the CDR3 ends; the end is completed using the germline J gene. The J gene is TRBJ2-5, the V gene TRBV7-6, with TRBD1 matching 7 bases. The V gene end was trimmed by 3 bases and the J gene end by 5 bases; junction bases not matched to a gene: 6. Germline V gene lookup returns CDR1 SGHVS and CDR2 FNYEAQ. The CDR3 runs to 14 residues. The CDR3 DNA, read in part, is TGTGCCAGCAGCTTCGGACAGGAGGTGGAGACC. Protein: CASSFGQEVET. The full CDR3 is CASSFGQEVETQYF.

Worth noting for this clone: With the read ending 3 residues before the CDR3 end, the germline J gene is used to fill in that end. The chain links TRBV28 to TRBJ2-5, with a possible D match to TRBD2 (6 bases). The V and J ends lost 7 bases and 5 bases respectively, with 23 bases between them. The germline gives CDR1 MDHEN, CDR2 SYDVKM. This CDR3 has 16 residues. The CDR3 spells CASTPARVRLGETQYF. CDR3 bases read: TGTGCCAGCACCCCCGCGCGAGTACGACTAGGGGAGACC.

Worth noting for this clone: The sequence runs out 3 residues before the end of the CDR3; the remainder is reconstructed from the germline J gene. J is TRBJ2-7 and V is TRBV18; 9 bases match TRBD1. There are 15 residues in the CDR3. The germline gives CDR1 KGHSH, CDR2 LQKENI. The V segment lost 4 bases and the J segment 6 bases; nucleotides outside the gene matches: 10. The CDR3 loop reads CASSLPGQGSGEQYF. The CDR3 bases that were read are TGTGCCAGCTCACTCCCGGGACAGGGAAGTGGCGAG.

Concerning this clone itself: The CDR3 end falls 3 residues outside the read, so it is completed with the germline J gene. This chain uses TRBV24-1 with TRBJ2-3, with a possible D match to TRBD2 (5 bases). The CDR3 totals 16 residues. Germline V gives CDR1 KGHDR, CDR2 SFDVKD. Trimming cost V 1 base and J 3 bases, with 13 bases left between them. CDR3 amino acids: CATSDFKARRTDTQYF. The sequenced CDR3 bases are TGTGCCACCAGTGATTTTAAGGCCAGGAGGACAGATACG.

Notes on this clone: The read comes to an end 3 residues before the CDR3 does, leaving the germline J gene to fill in the end. V and J are TRBV28 and TRBJ2-3, with D possibly TRBD2 on 6 matching bases. Trimming removed 1 base from V and 0 bases from J, with 11 bases in between. This CDR3 is built from 16 residues. In germline, CDR1 is MDHEN, CDR2 SYDVKM. Partial CDR3 DNA: TGTGCCAGCAGTTTATATTCGGGGACTAGCACAGATACG. Amino acids: CASSLYSGTSTDT. The CDR3 in its entirety is CASSLYSGTSTDTQYF.

A word on this clone: The read falls 3 residues short of the CDR3 end, and the missing part is taken from the germline J gene. The V call is TRBV29-1, the J call TRBJ2-5; D perhaps matches TRBD2 (6 bases). The CDR3 runs to 13 residues. V lost 4 bases and J lost 4, with 13 bases in between. Germline CDR1 SQVTM, CDR2 ANQGSEA. This CDR3 reads CSVVGQGGETQYF. CDR3 bases read: TGCAGCGTTGTGGGTCAGGGAGGAGAGACC.

As for this clone: The CDR3 goes on 3 residues after the read ends, and that part is filled in from the germline J gene. V and J are TRBV2 and TRBJ2-6; 7 bases agree with TRBD1. V gave up 6 bases and J gave up 4 bases; unmatched junction bases: 3. The CDR3 loop spans 14 amino acids. Germline V gene sequence: CDR1 SNHLY, CDR2 FYNNEI. Partial CDR3 DNA: TGTGCCAGCAGGACAGGGTGGGGGGCCAACGTC. Translated: CASRTGWGANV. The whole CDR3 is CASRTGWGANVLTF.

With respect to this clone: The DNA ends 3 residues before the CDR3 does, and the rest of the CDR3 is filled in from the germline J gene. The chain joins TRBV5-1 to TRBJ2-1; possibly TRBD1 for D (6 bases). The CDR3 runs 14 residues. The V gene's germline CDR1 is SGHRS and CDR2 YFSETQ. With 2 bases removed from V and 6 bases from J, the gap between germline ends came to 12 bases. The covered CDR3 bases are TGCGCCAGCAGCTTAGGACAGTTAGGCAATGAG. Translation: CASSLGQLGNE. The entire CDR3 reads CASSLGQLGNEQFF.

As concerns this clone: Read coverage stops 3 residues before the CDR3 terminus; the germline J gene supplies the remainder. The chain is built from TRBV28 and TRBJ1-2, with no clear D. CDR1 and CDR2 (germline): MDHEN, SYDVKM. The CDR3 has 16 amino acids. The chain's CDR3 is CASSSAGKGSLKGYTF. The part of the CDR3 DNA that was read is TGTGCCAGCAGCTCCGCGGGAAAGGGAAGTCTGAAGGGC.

CDR3 in amino acids: CAIFGGELFF. CDR3 bases read: TGTGCCATCTTCGGCGGGGAG. V and J are TRBV2 and TRBJ2-2; D gene ambiguous. From the germline J gene comes the end of the CDR3, since the read stops 3 residues before it. The CDR3 runs 10 residues. Trimming left V 10 bases short and J 7 bases short, with 7 bases between. The germline gives CDR1 SNHLY, CDR2 FYNNEI.

As concerns this clone: Coverage ceases 3 residues before the CDR3 finishes, and the germline J gene fills in the end. The chain has TRBV20-1 and TRBJ2-1; D is unresolved. The germline V gene has CDR1 DFQATT and CDR2 SNEGSKA (reference sequence). V was clipped by 3 bases and J by 8 bases, with 14 bases between them. The CDR3 has 13 residues. The DNA read from the CDR3 is TGCAGTGCTAGGCCCATTAGTAGCTATGAG. It codes for CSARPISSYE. The entire CDR3 reads CSARPISSYEQFF.

Turning to this clone: The read terminates 3 residues ahead of where the CDR3 ends, so the germline J gene completes it. The chain has TRBV30 and TRBJ1-1, with 7 bases aligning to TRBD1. The CDR3 consists of 13 residues. V was pared by 3 bases and J by 1 base, with 2 bases of the junction left unmatched. CDR1 GTSNPN and CDR2 SVGIG come from the germline V gene (reference sequence). CDR3 DNA (partial): TGTGCCTGGAGGGACAGGCCGAACACTGAA. Its translation: CAWRDRPNTE. The entire CDR3 protein reads CAWRDRPNTEAFF.

With regard to this clone: The read ends 3 residues before the CDR3 terminus; that terminus is restored from the germline J gene. V is TRBV18 and J is TRBJ2-3; weak D call: TRBD1 (6 bases). This CDR3 has 13 amino acids. CDR1 KGHSH and CDR2 LQKENI come from the germline V gene. Here the CDR3 reads CASSQDRQETQYF. Partial CDR3 DNA: TGTGCCAGCTCTCAGGACAGACAAGAGACG.

Note on this clone: The CDR3 end falls 3 residues outside the read, so it is completed with the germline J gene. The rearrangement uses TRBV7-2 and TRBJ2-3; D gene ambiguous. The CDR3 is 13 amino acids. Germline V CDR1 and CDR2: SGHTA, FQGNSA. The V end was cut by 5 bases, the J end by 3 bases, with 9 bases between. The sequenced part of the CDR3 DNA is TGTGCCAGCAGCCGCTCCCGGACAGATACG. Translating gives CASSRSRTDT. The complete CDR3 sequence is CASSRSRTDTQYF.

Comment on this clone: The read terminates 3 residues ahead of where the CDR3 ends, so the germline J gene completes it. The rearrangement joins TRBV19 to TRBJ1-2; D not certain. This CDR3 region has 17 residues. The germline gives CDR1 LNHDA, CDR2 SQIVND (reference sequence). The DNA read from the CDR3 is TGTGCCAGTACCCTCAATTGGCGGGAGAGCTCCTACAATGAC. Residues: CASTLNWRESSYND. The complete CDR3 reads CASTLNWRESSYNDYTF.

A note on this clone: The read finishes 3 residues shy of the CDR3 end, and the germline J gene is used to complete it. J is TRBJ2-3 and V is TRBV19, with TRBD1 matching 11 bases. Germline V CDR1 and CDR2: LNHDA, SQIVND (reference sequence). CDR3 length: 15 residues. The CDR3 loop reads CASRETGTGGEAQYF. The sequenced part of the CDR3 DNA is TGTGCCAGTCGAGAGACCGGGACAGGGGGAGAGGCG.

Note on this clone: The CDR3 extends 3 residues past the end of the read, so its final part is completed from the germline J gene. The chain couples TRBV14 to TRBJ1-4; the match to TRBD1 covers 9 bases. This CDR3 comprises 17 residues. The germline V gene has CDR1 SGHDN and CDR2 FVKESK. V lost 0 bases, J lost 8 bases, and 10 bases stayed unmatched. The CDR3 DNA, read in part, is TGTGCCAGCAGCCAAGATTGGCGGACAGGGGAACTGGAAAAA. This encodes CASSQDWRTGELEK. The complete CDR3 protein is CASSQDWRTGELEKLFF.

Remarks on this clone: The read finishes 3 residues shy of the CDR3 end, and the germline J gene is used to complete it. V usage is TRBV7-2 and J usage is TRBJ1-1, with no clear D. CDR1 is SGHTA, CDR2 FQGNSA, per germline. CDR3 length equals 12 residues. V lost 5 bases, J lost 4 bases, and 8 bases lay in between. CDR3 residues: CASSVSGTEAFF. CDR3 bases read: TGTGCCAGCAGCGTTTCGGGCACTGAA.

Concerning this clone itself: The read ends 3 residues shy of where the CDR3 ends; the end is completed using the germline J gene. The chain is built from TRBV4-1 and TRBJ2-5, with 10 nucleotides matching TRBD2. The CDR3 covers 15 residues. With V trimmed by 4 bases and J by 5 bases, 7 bases remained unmatched. CDR1 MGHRA and CDR2 YSYEKL come from the germline V gene. The sequenced part of the CDR3 DNA is TGCGCCAGCAGCCCACCAGCGGGAGGGTGGGAGACC. It encodes CASSPPAGGWET. In full, the CDR3 reads CASSPPAGGWETQYF.